This is a list of T cell receptor beta chains from one sample in a study of blood T cells in healthy people across ages. TCRdb used MiXCR to reprocess the 5' RACE reads, holding one entry per CDR3 protein. The data contain around 1,700,000 distinct CDR3 sequences, roughly 27% of them seen just once; the ten biggest clones take up around 7.7%. Sequencing was done on a sample of blood. The receptors shown here come from a woman between 25 and 40 years old in good health. Both conserved end residues are part of each CDR3. The D gene is left open where the match is weak. Clone size is not always given. Where it is, it says once, few, many or a class for expanded clones.

V gene	J gene	clone size	D gene	CDR3 protein	CDR3 DNA
TRBV18	TRBJ2-6	many	TRBD1	CASSPGWGQHPSGANVLTF	TGTGCCAGCTCACCGGGTTGGGGACAGCACCCCTCTGGGGCCAACGTCCTGACTTTC
TRBV25-1	TRBJ2-7	many	-	CASSVLWQGKYEQYF	TGTGCCAGCAGTGTCCTGTGGCAGGGGAAGTACGAGCAGTACTTC
TRBV24-1	TRBJ2-1	few	-	CATSALPRTGQQFF	TGTGCCACCAGTGCTCTTCCTCGGACCGGCCAACAGTTCTTC
TRBV14	TRBJ1-4	few	-	CASSQDAVLVATNEKLFF	TGTGCCAGCAGCCAAGATGCCGTATTAGTTGCAACTAATGAAAAACTGTTTTTT
TRBV20-1	TRBJ2-7	-	TRBD2	CSARRREGLYEQYF	TGCAGTGCTAGACGGCGGGAGGGGCTCTACGAGCAGTACTTC
TRBV12-3/TRBV12-4	TRBJ2-3	once	-	CASSLMPPYTDTQYF	TGTGCCAGCAGTTTAATGCCCCCTTACACAGATACGCAGTATTTT
TRBV7-2	TRBJ2-7	-	TRBD1	CASTLRTGGAYEQYF	TGTGCCAGCACCCTGAGGACAGGGGGCGCCTACGAGCAGTACTTC
TRBV5-1	TRBJ2-5	-	-	CASRRDRRSGETQYF	TGCGCCAGCAGGAGAGACAGGAGATCTGGCGAGACCCAGTACTTC
TRBV20-1	TRBJ2-3	few	-	CSAMDRFRRDHTDTQYF	TGCAGTGCCATGGACAGATTCCGGCGGGACCACACAGATACGCAGTATTTT
TRBV7-2	TRBJ2-7	few	-	CARSWASQTEQYF	TGTGCCCGCAGCTGGGCCAGTCAGACCGAGCAGTACTTC
TRBV25-1	TRBJ1-4	-	-	CASSEGGSIETNEKLFF	TGTGCCAGCAGTGAAGGCGGATCAATTGAAACTAATGAAAAACTGTTTTTT
TRBV6-2/TRBV6-3	TRBJ1-2	-	-	CASESSGLLGYGYTF	TGTGCCAGCGAAAGTTCCGGATTACTAGGCTATGGCTACACCTTC
TRBV7-9	TRBJ1-1	-	TRBD1	CASSPQQGANTEAFF	TGTGCCAGCAGCCCACAACAGGGGGCGAACACTGAAGCTTTCTTT
TRBV12-3/TRBV12-4	TRBJ2-5	few	-	CASSFLSNRETQYF	TGTGCCAGCAGTTTCCTCTCCAACCGGGAGACCCAGTACTTC
TRBV27	TRBJ2-3	-	-	CASSLSRAPTDTQYF	TGTGCCAGCAGTTTATCGCGGGCTCCTACAGATACGCAGTATTTT
TRBV7-9	TRBJ2-1	-	-	CASSLAGGALNEQFF	TGTGCCAGCAGCTTAGCGGGGGGCGCTTTAAATGAGCAGTTCTTC
TRBV12-3/TRBV12-4	TRBJ1-5	few	-	CASLRGAGGVNQPQHF	TGTGCCAGCTTGCGAGGGGCGGGGGGTGTCAATCAGCCCCAGCATTTT
TRBV20-1	TRBJ2-3	-	-	CSARGRRGDTDTQYF	TGCAGTGCTAGAGGACGACGGGGCGACACAGATACGCAGTATTTT
TRBV3-1	TRBJ2-7	many	TRBD2	CASSPDGGGGYEQYF	TGTGCCAGCAGCCCCGATGGCGGGGGTGGTTACGAGCAGTACTTC
TRBV5-1	TRBJ2-5	-	TRBD2	CASSLVSLAGGETQYF	TGCGCCAGCAGCTTGGTATCTCTAGCGGGAGGAGAGACCCAGTACTTC
TRBV20-1	TRBJ2-5	-	TRBD2	CSAQRGETQYF	TGCAGTGCCCAGCGGGGAGAGACCCAGTACTTC
TRBV20-1	TRBJ2-3	many	-	CSAGVGRTDTQYF	TGCAGTGCTGGTGTCGGGAGAACAGATACGCAGTATTTT
TRBV29-1	TRBJ2-5	-	TRBD2	CSVPGGPEETQYF	TGCAGCGTGCCGGGAGGGCCGGAGGAGACCCAGTACTTC
TRBV24-1	TRBJ2-1	-	-	CATSRDHPSVDEQFF	TGTGCCACCAGCCGGGACCACCCCAGTGTGGATGAGCAGTTCTTC
TRBV7-8	TRBJ2-1	few	TRBD2	CASSSSASGRVYNEQFF	TGTGCCAGCAGCTCTTCGGCTAGCGGGAGGGTGTACAATGAGCAGTTCTTC
TRBV7-2	TRBJ1-6	-	-	CASSLAGSRSPLHF	TGTGCCAGCAGCTTAGCGGGGAGTCGGTCACCCCTCCACTTT
TRBV9	TRBJ2-3	-	-	CASSVGSLAGTDTQYF	TGTGCCAGCAGCGTAGGGAGTTTAGCGGGCACAGATACGCAGTATTTT
TRBV12-3/TRBV12-4	TRBJ2-1	few	TRBD2	CASQVGGGGYNEQFF	TGTGCCAGCCAGGTTGGCGGGGGGGGTTACAATGAGCAGTTCTTC
TRBV15	TRBJ2-3	many	TRBD2	CATSSLWLAGGADTQYF	TGTGCCACCAGCAGTCTTTGGCTAGCGGGAGGTGCAGATACGCAGTATTTT
TRBV6-5	TRBJ2-7	-	-	CVSRKNYEQYF	TGTGTCAGCAGAAAGAACTACGAGCAGTACTTC
TRBV12-3/TRBV12-4	TRBJ2-7	-	TRBD1	CASSLFLRGLGQGAHEQYF	TGTGCCAGCAGTTTGTTCCTGAGAGGACTGGGACAGGGGGCCCACGAGCAGTACTTC
TRBV7-9	TRBJ2-1	-	-	CASSPFFSGAYEQFF	TGTGCCAGCAGCCCTTTCTTCTCCGGGGCATACGAGCAGTTCTTC
TRBV11-2	TRBJ2-7	-	-	CASSLKSDSYEQYF	TGTGCCAGCAGCTTAAAGTCAGACAGCTACGAGCAGTACTTC
TRBV5-4	TRBJ2-1	many	-	CASSVLSNEQFF	TGTGCCAGCAGCGTACTATCAAATGAGCAGTTCTTC
TRBV6-1	TRBJ1-6	few	-	CASYRMWASSYNSPLHF	TGTGCCAGCTACCGAATGTGGGCGAGCTCCTATAATTCACCCCTCCACTTT
TRBV5-8	TRBJ1-5	-	-	CASSWAGVSGNQPQHF	TGTGCCAGCAGCTGGGCAGGGGTCTCAGGCAATCAGCCCCAGCATTTT
TRBV7-9	TRBJ1-2	few	-	CAISLVIVGQDYGYTF	TGTGCCATCAGCTTAGTAATCGTCGGGCAGGACTATGGCTACACCTTC
TRBV6-9	TRBJ1-2	many	-	CASPGSIGYTF	TGTGCCAGCCCGGGTTCTATTGGCTACACCTTC
TRBV20-1	TRBJ2-1	-	-	CSASPTESSYNEQFF	TGCAGTGCTAGCCCGACCGAGAGCTCCTACAATGAGCAGTTCTTC
TRBV20-1	TRBJ2-4	-	TRBD2	CSATGLALYNEQYF	TGCAGTGCTACGGGACTAGCGCTCTACAATGAGCAGTACTTC
TRBV29-1	TRBJ2-1	-	-	CSVAGDPPSYNEQFF	TGCAGCGTTGCGGGGGACCCCCCGTCCTACAATGAGCAGTTCTTC
TRBV6-1	TRBJ1-5	many	-	CASRVTAGAQPQHF	TGTGCCAGCCGGGTGACAGCAGGTGCTCAGCCCCAGCATTTT
TRBV11-2	TRBJ2-1	-	TRBD2	CASRPPGGFRNEQFF	TGTGCCAGCCGACCTCCGGGAGGCTTTAGGAATGAGCAGTTCTTC
TRBV11-2	TRBJ2-7	-	TRBD1	CASGLEAGGFYEQYF	TGTGCCAGCGGCTTAGAGGCAGGGGGCTTCTACGAGCAGTACTTC
TRBV18	TRBJ2-3	few	-	CASSSLVVRRGTDSTDTQYF	TGTGCCAGCTCATCCCTCGTGGTTCGCCGAGGAACGGATAGCACAGATACGCAGTATTTT
TRBV7-3	TRBJ2-5	few	TRBD2	CATSRGVGETQYF	TGTGCCACCTCCCGGGGGGTAGGGGAGACCCAGTACTTC
TRBV6-2/TRBV6-3	TRBJ1-1	-	TRBD1	CASRQGAGATEAFF	TGTGCCAGTCGACAGGGCGCAGGGGCAACTGAAGCTTTCTTT
TRBV7-2	TRBJ2-7	many	-	CASSLGPPPSYEQYF	TGTGCCAGCAGCTTAGGACCCCCTCCGAGCTACGAGCAGTACTTC
TRBV6-2/TRBV6-3	TRBJ1-5	-	-	CARSYIGQPQHF	TGTGCCAGAAGTTACATCGGTCAGCCCCAGCATTTT